This entry features one T cell receptor beta chain sequence. An approximately 200 ng quantity of DNA, about 30,000 T cell genomes, went into the sorted-subset replicate PCRs. Measured with immunoSEQ multiplex PCR; TCRdb has only the in-frame clones, and not every one. The data show about 2 million clones, about 95% seen once. The data were taken from a study of shared clonotypes between healthy human individuals. CDR3 length: 16 residues. Germline V lookup: CDR1 SGDLS, CDR2 YYNGEE. With 0 bases removed from V and 0 bases from J, the gap between germline ends came to 10 bases. CD4+ cells yielded CD45RA+ naive and CD45RA-negative memory subsets.

The chain is built from TRBV9 and TRBJ1-3; tentatively, D is TRBD1 (5 bases). Sequences were obtained from naive CD4+ T cells sorted from blood. Subset defined: CD45RA+ positively selected. The receptor was isolated from a man in his late teens or twenties in good health. The CDR3 bases are TGTGCCAGCAGCGTAGAACAGGCCAGCTCTGGAAACACCATATATTTT. Amino acid sequence: CASSVEQASSGNTIYF.